This TCR beta chain was captured in a study of cytomegalovirus exposure and HLA in healthy donors. For the study at large: The same platform as the approximately 730 first-cohort repertoires was used for the 120 validation repertoires, a later analysis reported.

General study findings and limits: Within the 100 to 150 validation repertoires, first-cohort TCR clusters tended to co-occur, according to a later analysis. The study labeled under 200 TCR beta chains cytomegalovirus-associated.

Sequencing used immunoSEQ multiplex PCR; TCRdb keeps in-frame clones, though not all of them. The table records about 240,000 clones, around 88% of them present only once. Comment on this clone: Antigen specificity is unknown.

The sequenced sample was PBMCs. This receptor was taken from a young woman in good health and CMV-seropositive.

CDR3 sequence reads: CASRRTGTYEQYF. The CDR3 DNA follows: TGTGCCAGCAGGAGGACAGGGACCTACGAGCAGTACTTC. The chain couples TRBV6-5 to TRBJ2-7; the match to TRBD1 covers 8 bases. Per the germline V gene, CDR1 is MNHEY and CDR2 is SVGAGI. The CDR3 consists of 13 residues. The ends lost 6 bases at V and 2 bases at J; junction bases unmatched: 3.